Sequencing of this TCR beta chain was carried out in a study of response to subunit inactivated influenza vaccine. TCRdb independently ran MiXCR on the RT-PCR reads; one entry per CDR3 protein. The table has under 200,000 distinct CDR3 sequences, about an eighth seen once; the top ten hold around 28%. These same data were also listed under a study on T cells expressing NK-cell markers. This second study says: UMIs were included in TCR beta cDNA generated by 5'RACE template switching. In the group of eight sequenced donors, seven were HCMV-seropositive and one was seronegative. Sorting in several experiments was restricted by an anti-gamma-delta TCR antibody to alpha-beta TCR T cells. In a handful of donors, dominant clonotypes made up about 25-60.1% of CD3+CD56-NKG2C+ cells.

Sequenced material: CD8+ T cells sorted from PBMCs, taken 11 to 12 days after vaccination. The origin of this receptor is a man aged 45-65 years who received an inactivated influenza vaccine.

CDR3 nucleotides: TGTGCCAGCAGCGGGTTACAGGGTGCTTACAATGAGCAGTTCTTC. The encoded protein is CASSGLQGAYNEQFF. The V gene is TRBV12-3 or TRBV12-4, the J gene TRBJ2-1; a possible D gene is TRBD1 (6 bases). CDR3 length equals 15 residues. The V end was cut by 6 bases, the J end by 4 bases, with 16 bases between.